Only one count was recorded for the clone carrying this TCR beta chain. The data belong to a study of blood T cell repertoires in COVID-19. Study details: Samples of COVID-19 (acute and convalescent) were obtained from the United States, Italy and Spain. PBMCs, B-cell-depleted T cells, or T cells provided the cDNA or gDNA that made up the material.

As handled by the study authors: Amplifying reference gene primers gave estimates of nucleated cell counts. Using immunoSEQ multiplex PCR, the repertoire was profiled, and TCRdb retains in-frame clones only, with some absent. The V and J calls and clone size were taken over from that table, and D and trimming were inferred from the DNA. In the table there are 250,000 to 350,000 clones, about 81% of which are singletons. Material for sequencing was peripheral blood. The source of this sequence is a human donor with COVID-19, enrolled during active disease. The donor label of this sample is uncertain.

In DNA form, the CDR3 reads TGCAGCGTCCATGACAGGGCTGAAGCTTTCTTT. Its protein is CSVHDRAEAFF. The chain recombines TRBV29-1 with TRBJ1-1, with 7 bases aligning to TRBD1. Germline CDR1 SQVTM, CDR2 ANQGSEA. CDR3 size: 11 residues. Trimming removed 6 bases from V and 6 bases from J; junction bases left unmatched: 4.